The 21 T cell receptor beta chains presented below share a single source sample, sequenced in a study of blood T cell repertoires in COVID-19. The assay was immunoSEQ multiplex PCR, and TCRdb's table has in-frame clones only and misses some. Among over 120,000 clones, 65% to 85% were seen once, and the ten largest hold under 4.5%. Input material: peripheral blood. All receptors come from an older woman with acute or convalescent COVID-19.

The DNA for the CDR3 is TGTGCCAGCAGCCAAGATTACCTCCGGAAGGACATCGGAAAACTGAACACTGAAGCTTTCTTT. This translates into CASSQDYLRKDIGKLNTEAFF. V and J are TRBV14 and TRBJ1-1; D may be TRBD1 (5 bases). CDR1 is SGHDN, CDR2 FVKESK, per germline. The V end was cut by 0 bases, the J end by 0 bases, with 26 bases between. The CDR3 runs 21 residues.

This chain's CDR3 is CASSVDPRTGKGSPLHF. The CDR3 DNA follows: TGTGCCAGCAGCGTAGATCCTCGGACAGGGAAGGGTTCACCCCTCCACTTT. This chain uses TRBV9 with TRBJ1-6, with 8 bases that match TRBD1. From germline, CDR1 is SGDLS and CDR2 YYNGEE. The CDR3 is 17 residues long. Losses at the gene ends were 0 bases for V and 9 bases for J; bases not matched to a gene: 11.

This clone occurred once. This rearrangement joins TRBV6-5 to TRBJ1-5, with 10 positions matching TRBD1. Germline CDR1 and CDR2: MNHEY and SVGAGI. V trimming: 10 bases; J trimming: 6 bases; junction bases outside the gene matches: 9. This CDR3 has 14 amino acids. The DNA for the CDR3 is TGTGCCACCTCGGGACAGGGGTTCGGTCAGCCCCAGCATTTT. Translating gives CATSGQGFGQPQHF.

The chain recombines TRBV21-1 with TRBJ2-7; the tabulated D call, TRBD1, remains unverified against the DNA. TRBV21-1 is described as a pseudogene. The CDR3 consists of 14 residues. CDR3 in DNA: TGTGCCAGCGGGACAGGGAAACCTACTAAAGAGCAGTACTTC. This sequence encodes CASGTGKPTKEQYF.

The chain recombines TRBV5-4 with TRBJ1-2, with a tentative D call TRBD1 (5 bases). V was shortened by 0 bases and J by 8 bases, with 20 bases between the two germline ends. Germline CDR1 and CDR2: SGHNT and YYREEE (reference sequence). The CDR3 totals 16 residues. CDR3 nucleotides: TGTGCCAGCAGCTTGGCTGGGGGAGGGATAACTATCGGCTACACCTTC. Its protein is CASSLAGGGITIGYTF.

This chain joins TRBV30 and TRBJ1-2, with D possibly being TRBD1 (6 bases). The CDR3 extends over 10 amino acids. The germline gives CDR1 GTSNPN, CDR2 SVGIG (reference sequence). V dropped 5 bases and J dropped 7 bases, with 8 bases sitting between them. CDR3 region: CAWRTVGYTF. The CDR3 DNA reads as TGTGCCTGGCGGACAGTTGGCTACACCTTC.

The V gene is TRBV6-1, the J gene TRBJ1-6; the D gene is possibly TRBD1 (5 bases). Germline CDR1 MNHNS, CDR2 SASEGT. Trimming removed 1 base from V and 6 bases from J, with 10 bases in between. The CDR3 sequence is 15 residues long. CDR3 sequence (DNA): TGTGCCAGCAGTGAAGTTAGGGGTCCTAATTCACCCCTCCACTTT. This translates into CASSEVRGPNSPLHF.

This clone was found a few times. This chain connects TRBV27 to TRBJ2-7; TRBD1 aligns across 9 bases. In germline, CDR1 is MNHEY, CDR2 SMNVEV (reference sequence). CDR3 size: 15 residues. Germline trimming cut 2 bases from V and 2 bases from J; bases unmatched to any gene: 4. The CDR3 region has the DNA TGTGCCAGCAGTTTAGGGACAGGGAGGACCTACGAGCAGTACTTC. Amino acids: CASSLGTGRTYEQYF.

J is TRBJ2-3 and V is TRBV3-1 (or the pseudogene TRBV3-2); 9 bases fit TRBD2. The CDR3 covers 16 residues. V lost 10 bases to trimming and J lost 4 bases; unmatched junction nucleotides: 15. Germline CDR1 is LGHDT and CDR2 is YNNKEL (reference sequence). CDR3 sequence reads: CAKPGLAFPPADTQYF. The CDR3, as DNA: TGTGCCAAACCGGGACTAGCATTTCCCCCAGCAGATACGCAGTATTTT.

This chain connects TRBV28 to TRBJ1-2; a possible D gene is TRBD1 (5 bases). CDR1 and CDR2 from the germline V gene are MDHEN and SYDVKM. The CDR3 spans 12 residues. V dropped 5 bases and J dropped 7 bases, with 11 bases sitting between them. The CDR3 coding sequence is TGTGCCAGCAGTGTGTCAGGGTCTGGCTACACCTTC. This translates into CASSVSGSGYTF.

The V and J genes are TRBV19 and TRBJ1-3, with no clear D. The CDR3 sequence is 15 residues long. Germline V lookup: CDR1 LNHDA, CDR2 SQIVND (reference sequence). With 9 bases removed from V and 0 bases from J, the gap between germline ends came to 15 bases. CDR3 sequence (DNA): TGTGCCAGCAGTGACCCCAGAGGCTCTGGAAACACCATATATTTT. It specifies CASSDPRGSGNTIYF. The full variable domain, in which reference TRBV19 and TRBJ1-3 provide the parts outside the CDR3, is DGGITQSPKYLFRKEGQNVTLSCEQNLNHDAMYWYRQDPGQGLRLIYYSQIVNDFQKGDIAEGYSVSREKKESFPLTVTSAQKNPTAFYLCASSDPRGSGNTIYFGEGSWLTVV.

The chain links TRBV4-3 to TRBJ1-2; D is possibly TRBD1 (6 bases). This CDR3 spans 14 amino acids. Trimming cost V 5 bases and J 5 bases, with 15 bases left between them. The germline V gene encodes CDR1 LGHNA and CDR2 YSLEER. The CDR3 is CASSRDRLSYGYTF. CDR3 in DNA: TGCGCCAGCAGCAGAGACAGGCTCTCTTATGGCTACACCTTC.

The gene calls are TRBV7-2 and TRBJ2-2; 8 nucleotides match TRBD2. The V segment lost 5 bases and the J segment 0 bases; nucleotides outside the gene matches: 2. The CDR3 totals 15 residues. The germline gives CDR1 SGHTA, CDR2 FQGNSA. The CDR3 region is CASSPGLANTGELFF. The CDR3 nucleotides read TGTGCCAGCAGCCCGGGACTAGCGAACACCGGGGAGCTGTTTTTT.

This clone was counted between two and nine times. This chain joins TRBV7-2 and TRBJ1-3; D remains unclear. CDR3 length: 16 amino acids. Per the germline V gene, CDR1 is SGHTA and CDR2 is FQGNSA. V was trimmed by 1 base and J by 0 bases, leaving 10 bases between them. This chain's CDR3 is CASSLDVYSSGNTIYF. DNA for the CDR3: TGTGCCAGCAGCTTAGACGTGTACAGCTCTGGAAACACCATATATTTT.

V and J are TRBV2 and TRBJ1-4; D is unclear. The CDR3 totals 14 residues. Trimming removed 8 bases at V and 5 bases at J, with 15 bases between. CDR1 and CDR2 from the germline V gene are SNHLY and FYNNEI. This CDR3 is CASGMGSRNEKLFF. CDR3 DNA sequence: TGTGCCAGCGGAATGGGCAGCCGAAATGAAAAACTGTTTTTT.

J is TRBJ2-1 and V is TRBV6-5; no firm D call. The CDR3 is 12 residues long. Looked up from germline, CDR1 is MNHEY and CDR2 is SVGAGI. V shed 6 bases and J shed 9 bases, with 12 bases lying between them. This CDR3 reads CASRLTGGEQFF. DNA of the CDR3: TGTGCCAGCAGGCTGACCGGCGGTGAGCAGTTCTTC.

This rearrangement joins TRBV10-3 to TRBJ2-2, with 9 positions matching TRBD2. V lost 6 bases, J lost 4 bases, and 9 bases stayed unmatched. The V gene's germline CDR1 is ENHRY and CDR2 SYGVKD. The CDR3 runs to 16 residues. The CDR3 is CAISASSGSATGELFF. In nucleotides, the CDR3 is TGTGCCATCAGCGCGAGTAGCGGGAGCGCCACCGGGGAGCTGTTTTTT.

J is TRBJ2-5 and V is TRBV5-1, with 16 bases matching TRBD2. This CDR3 comprises 16 residues. The germline gives CDR1 SGHRS, CDR2 YFSETQ. V gave up 4 bases and J gave up 2 bases; unmatched junction bases: 2. The CDR3 protein is CASSTGLAGGQETQYF. CDR3 DNA: TGCGCCAGCAGCACGGGACTAGCGGGAGGGCAAGAGACCCAGTACTTC.

The chain combines TRBV7-2 with TRBJ2-1; D ambiguous. This CDR3 comprises 16 residues. Trimming removed 0 bases from V and 1 base from J, with 10 bases in between. Germline CDR1 is SGHTA and CDR2 is FQGNSA. Here the CDR3 DNA reads TGTGCCAGCAGCTTAGCACCCACCGGGTCCTACAATGAGCAGTTCTTC. It specifies CASSLAPTGSYNEQFF.

The CDR3 DNA reads TGTGCCAGCAGTACGAACAGGGACCAGCCCCAGCATTTT. Encoded protein: CASSTNRDQPQHF. This chain connects TRBV12-3 or TRBV12-4 to TRBJ1-5; TRBD1 might be the D (6 bases). The length of the CDR3 is 13 residues. Deletions cut 5 bases from V and 7 bases from J, with 12 bases between.

The chain is built from TRBV30 and TRBJ1-5, with D uncertain. This CDR3 spans 14 amino acids. V was trimmed by 2 bases and J by 5 bases, leaving 13 bases between them. From germline, CDR1 is GTSNPN and CDR2 SVGIG (reference sequence). CDR3 in amino acids: CAWSQASWDQPQHF. The DNA for the CDR3 is TGTGCCTGGAGTCAGGCCTCTTGGGATCAGCCCCAGCATTTT.